The T cell receptor beta chain under discussion was sequenced for a study of blood T cell repertoires in COVID-19. How the authors handled the data: Amplification of reference gene primers was used by the study to estimate nucleated cell counts. TCRdb keeps only in-frame clones here, not all; method: immunoSEQ multiplex PCR. The V and J calls and clone size are taken from that table; D and trimming were inferred from the DNA. This table has approximately 140,000 clones, about 86% appearing once. Germline lookup yields CDR1 SGHNT and CDR2 YENEEA. The V gene lost 5 bases and the J gene lost 8 bases, with 22 bases spanning the gap. CDR3 length equals 16 residues.

V gene TRBV11-3 combines with J gene TRBJ2-1, with D tentatively TRBD2 (6 bases). The TCR sequence derives from a woman in her sixties or seventies with acute or convalescent COVID-19. The sample taken for sequencing was peripheral blood. The CDR3 loop is CASSRRENYAEDEQFF. CDR3 bases: TGTGCCAGCAGCCGACGGGAGAACTACGCGGAGGATGAGCAGTTCTTC.